One sample yielded the 14 T cell receptor beta chains listed below, sequenced in a study of TIL therapy for anti-PD-1-resistant metastatic lung cancer. This was the immunoSEQ v3 assay. This table comes from immunoSEQ multiplex PCR, and its TCRdb copy is limited to in-frame clones, with some not included. The repertoire holds thousands of clones, with roughly 64% as singletons. Noted time point: pre-treatment sample, taken before nivolumab and TIL therapy. Most excised metastases sampled were pleural nodules or supraclavicular lymph nodes. The sample here was tumor tissue, taken at baseline. The receptors here all came from a man between 65 and 85 years old with non-small cell lung cancer.

This clone was seen just once. The chain uses TRBV7-3 and TRBJ2-2; D might be TRBD2 (5 bases). The V and J ends lost 5 bases and 0 bases respectively, with 10 bases between them. In germline, CDR1 is SGHTA, CDR2 FQGTGA. There are 15 residues in the CDR3. Here the CDR3 reads CASSRTEANTGELFF. In DNA form, the CDR3 reads TGTGCCAGCAGCCGGACTGAAGCGAACACCGGGGAGCTGTTTTTT.

This chain links TRBV7-2 with TRBJ1-4; D might be TRBD1 (6 bases). Germline loops: CDR1 SGHTA, CDR2 FQGNSA. This CDR3 is built from 15 residues. V was cut by 5 bases and J by 7 bases, with 17 bases left in between. As DNA, the CDR3 is TGTGCCAGCAGCCGTGGACAGCCTTTACCTGAAAAACTGTTTTTT. Translating gives CASSRGQPLPEKLFF.

The chain couples TRBV7-7 to TRBJ2-2; 7 nucleotides align to TRBD2. The V gene end was trimmed by 0 bases and the J gene end by 4 bases; junction bases not matched to a gene: 8. Germline V gene lookup returns CDR1 SSHAT and CDR2 FNYEAQ (reference sequence). The CDR3 covers 17 residues. In DNA, the CDR3 is TGTGCCAGCAGCTTAGCCGCTGGGAGGGCGGGCACCGGGGAGCTGTTTTTT. Its protein is CASSLAAGRAGTGELFF.

The chain carries TRBV6-1 and TRBJ2-4; possibly TRBD2 for D (5 bases). Trimming pared 7 bases from V and 8 bases from J, leaving 21 bases between. In germline, CDR1 is MNHNS, CDR2 SASEGT. The CDR3 sequence is 15 residues long. CDR3 protein: CASTYSVLDSDIQYF. The CDR3 nucleotides read TGTGCCAGCACTTATTCTGTATTGGACTCGGACATTCAGTACTTC.

This clone was observed once. The rearrangement uses TRBV6-4 and TRBJ1-6; no definite D call. There are 13 residues in the CDR3. Germline loops: CDR1 MRHNA, CDR2 SNTAGT. V lost 5 bases and J 7 bases, leaving 9 bases between the germline ends. CDR3 sequence (DNA): TGTGCCAGCAGTCCCGAGCGAAATTCACCCCTCCACTTT. Translation: CASSPERNSPLHF.

The V and J genes are TRBV25-1 and TRBJ2-6; 11 bases align to TRBD1. Germline trimming cut 6 bases from V and 0 bases from J; bases unmatched to any gene: 4. Germline V gene data show CDR1 as MGHDK and CDR2 as SYGVNS. The CDR3 consists of 17 residues. CDR3 sequence reads: CASRGTGGPSGANVLTF. Here the CDR3 DNA reads TGTGCCAGCAGGGGGACAGGGGGACCCTCTGGGGCCAACGTCCTGACTTTC.

The chain is built from TRBV30 and TRBJ2-7; D not resolved. The CDR3 is made up of 11 amino acids. V lost 4 bases and J lost 1, with 5 bases in between. CDR1 and CDR2 (germline): GTSNPN, SVGIG (reference sequence). The CDR3 sequence is CAWMGSYEQYF. CDR3 coding DNA: TGTGCCTGGATGGGTTCCTACGAGCAGTACTTC.

In this sample, this clone turned up once. The chain joins TRBV7-6 to TRBJ2-5, with 9 bases matching TRBD2. The CDR3 sequence is 22 residues long. Germline-derived CDR1 and CDR2 are SGHVS and FNYEAQ. V gave up 2 bases and J gave up 3 bases; unmatched junction bases: 25. This CDR3 is CASSLKGLAGFSLQGPKETQYF. CDR3 DNA: TGTGCCAGCAGCTTAAAAGGGCTAGCGGGATTTTCACTCCAAGGTCCCAAAGAGACCCAGTACTTC.

The V gene is TRBV19, the J gene TRBJ2-7; 14 bases are shared with TRBD2. With 7 bases clipped from V and 7 bases from J, the junction kept 9 bases outside the gene matches. CDR3 length equals 15 residues. Per germline, CDR1 LNHDA and CDR2 SQIVND (reference sequence). The CDR3 sequence is CASTQGLAGVREQYF. CDR3 in DNA: TGTGCCAGTACCCAGGGACTAGCGGGAGTACGGGAGCAGTACTTC.

This clone has a handful of counts. The chain uses TRBV5-6 and TRBJ2-1; 15 nucleotides match TRBD2. The ends lost 4 bases at V and 7 bases at J; junction bases unmatched: 6. Germline V lookup: CDR1 SGHDT, CDR2 YYEEEE. The CDR3 spans 16 residues. This chain's CDR3 is CASSLRGTSGRNEQFF. The CDR3 region has the DNA TGTGCCAGCAGCCTGAGAGGGACTAGCGGGAGGAATGAGCAGTTCTTC.

This rearrangement joins TRBV4-1 to TRBJ1-5; TRBD1 agrees at 8 bases. V lost 2 bases, J lost 6 bases, and 6 bases stayed unmatched. Germline V gene sequence: CDR1 MGHRA, CDR2 YSYEKL. The CDR3 spans 15 residues. The DNA for the CDR3 is TGCGCCAGCAGCCAATCCCGGACAGGGACTCAGCCCCAGCATTTT. This codes for CASSQSRTGTQPQHF.

The gene calls are TRBV5-5 and TRBJ2-2, with D possibly matching TRBD1 (6 bases). The germline gives CDR1 SGHKS, CDR2 YYEKEE (reference sequence). The CDR3 consists of 16 residues. V was clipped by 4 bases and J by 4 bases, with 17 bases between them. The CDR3 region has the DNA TGTGCCAGCAGCGAATCGTCAGGGGTGATCACCGGGGAGCTGTTTTTT. Translated, it gives CASSESSGVITGELFF.

The chain has TRBV29-1 and TRBJ2-7; TRBD2 agrees at 16 bases. The V gene end was trimmed by 4 bases and the J gene end by 0 bases; junction bases not matched to a gene: 6. CDR3 length equals 17 residues. Germline loops: CDR1 SQVTM, CDR2 ANQGSEA. The CDR3 spells CSVVGGLAGGLSYEQYF. CDR3 DNA sequence: TGCAGCGTTGTAGGGGGACTAGCGGGAGGGCTCTCCTACGAGCAGTACTTC.

The chain uses TRBV5-6 and TRBJ2-5; D unresolved. This CDR3 comprises 16 residues. Germline CDR1 and CDR2: SGHDT and YYEEEE. Trimming cost V 1 base and J 2 bases, with 15 bases left between them. CDR3 protein: CASSLRGSSYQETQYF. DNA of the CDR3: TGTGCCAGCAGCTTGCGTGGGTCCAGTTATCAAGAGACCCAGTACTTC.